The present T cell receptor (beta chain) was sequenced within a study of patients and donors after allogeneic stem cell transplantation. This clonotype occurred a few times. TCRdb re-called the RT-PCR reads with MiXCR, one entry per CDR3 protein. This table holds around 150,000 distinct CDR3 sequences, roughly two fifths found once. This CDR3 has 13 amino acids. Trimming cost V 6 bases and J 3 bases, with 11 bases left between them. Germline CDR1 is SEHNR and CDR2 is FQNEAQ (reference sequence). The sequenced material came from blood, either unsorted or a sorted T cell fraction (not recorded which). This sequence was found in a human donor who was either an allogeneic HSCT recipient or a stem cell or donor lymphocyte infusion donor (not recorded which). It is not recorded whose cells these are; they may come from a transplant donor. The chain links TRBV7-9 to TRBJ1-1; D is ambiguous. This CDR3 is CASSFTADTEAFF. CDR3 DNA: TGTGCCAGCAGTTTTACGGCGGACACTGAAGCTTTCTTT.